Presented here are 30 T cell receptor beta chains from one specimen sequenced in a study of blood T cell repertoires in COVID-19. Assay used: immunoSEQ multiplex PCR; TCRdb lists only in-frame clones, some missing. The profile shows roughly 140,000 clones, around 87% of them singletons. Sequences were obtained from peripheral blood. These receptors were taken from a woman aged 55-69 years with active COVID-19.

The CDR3 loop is CASSPAPVGGAGTEAFF. CDR3 nucleotide sequence: TGTGCCAGCTCACCAGCTCCCGTGGGGGGGGCCGGCACTGAAGCTTTCTTT. The chain combines TRBV18 with TRBJ1-1, with a possible D match to TRBD1 (6 bases). Germline values: CDR1 KGHSH, CDR2 LQKENI. Trimming took 2 bases from V and 4 from J, leaving 20 bases between them. CDR3 length: 17 amino acids. The entire variable domain, with the rest obtained from reference TRBV18 and TRBJ1-1, is as follows: NAGVMQNPRHLVRRRGQEARLRCSPMKGHSHVYWYRQLPEEGLKFMVYLQKENIIDESGMPKERFSAEFPKEGPSILRIQQVVRGDSAAYFCASSPAPVGGAGTEAFFGQGTRLTVV.

A word on this clone: Mismatch with germline at one junction end may stem from a read error. The V gene is TRBV19, the J gene TRBJ2-7; weak D call: TRBD2 (5 bases). The germline gives CDR1 LNHDA, CDR2 SQIVND (reference sequence). CDR3 size: 13 residues. CDR3 residues: CVSSFAGPYEQYF. DNA for the CDR3: TGTGTCAGTAGCTTTGCGGGTCCCTACGAGCAGTACTTC.

This sequence joins TRBV3-1 (or the pseudogene TRBV3-2) and TRBJ1-1; D perhaps matches TRBD1 (6 bases). Trimming pared 3 bases from V and 1 base from J, leaving 9 bases between. Germline CDR1 LGHDT, CDR2 YNNKEL (reference sequence). The CDR3 has 14 amino acids. CDR3 DNA sequence: TGTGCCAGCAGCCACTTACAGGGGAACACTGAAGCTTTCTTT. This translates into CASSHLQGNTEAFF.

This clone was seen a single time. The chain has TRBV4-3 and TRBJ2-7; 9 bases are shared with TRBD1. The germline V gene has CDR1 LGHNA and CDR2 YSLEER. Trimming took 0 bases from V and 0 from J; bases not matched to a gene: 9. The CDR3 runs to 18 residues. This chain's CDR3 is CASSQDAGGQGISYEQYF. The DNA for the CDR3 is TGCGCCAGCAGCCAAGATGCAGGCGGACAGGGGATCTCCTACGAGCAGTACTTC.

The rearrangement links TRBV4-3 to TRBJ2-1, with 10 bases matching TRBD1. The germline CDR1 and CDR2 sequences are LGHNA and YSLEER. V trimming: 3 bases; J trimming: 9 bases; junction bases outside the gene matches: 8. This CDR3 has 15 amino acids. The CDR3 sequence: CASSHRQGAVGEQFF. The CDR3 DNA reads as TGCGCCAGCAGCCACAGACAGGGGGCAGTGGGTGAGCAGTTCTTC.

This clone has only one observation. This chain links TRBV7-6 with TRBJ2-5; 9 nucleotides line up with TRBD2. CDR1 SGHVS and CDR2 FNYEAQ come from the germline V gene. CDR3 length: 15 amino acids. Losses at the gene ends were 4 bases for V and 2 bases for J; bases not matched to a gene: 5. The CDR3 is CASSSLAGQQETQYF. CDR3 sequence (DNA): TGTGCCAGCAGCTCACTAGCGGGCCAACAAGAGACCCAGTACTTC.

This CDR3 is CASSPGLAGSYEQYF. The CDR3 DNA sequence: TGTGCCAGCAGCCCCGGGCTAGCGGGGAGCTACGAGCAGTACTTC. This chain uses TRBV11-3 with TRBJ2-7, with TRBD2 matching 9 bases. Per germline, CDR1 SGHNT and CDR2 YENEEA. With 5 bases clipped from V and 3 bases from J, the junction kept 8 bases outside the gene matches. The CDR3 runs to 15 residues.

About this clone itself: Other DNA sequences in this sample translate to the same CDR3. The V call is TRBV15, the J call TRBJ2-5; 11 bases are a match to TRBD1. The V and J ends lost 3 bases and 4 bases, in that order; junction bases with no gene match: 1. CDR3 length: 14 residues. CDR1 LNHNV and CDR2 YYDKDF come from the germline V gene (reference sequence). CDR3 nucleotides: TGTGCCACCAGCAGGGGACAGGGGGGAGAGACCCAGTACTTC. As protein: CATSRGQGGETQYF.

J is TRBJ2-7 and V is TRBV2; TRBD1 matches at 8 bases. The CDR3 sequence is 14 residues long. The V gene's germline CDR1 is SNHLY and CDR2 FYNNEI. V lost 4 bases, J lost 4 bases, and 6 bases stayed unmatched. The CDR3 spells CASSAQGAKYEQYF. The DNA of the CDR3 is TGTGCCAGCAGTGCTCAGGGGGCCAAATACGAGCAGTACTTC. Combining the CDR3 with reference TRBV2 and TRBJ2-7 gives the whole variable domain EPEVTQTPSHQVTQMGQEVILRCVPISNHLYFYWYRQILGQKVEFLVSFYNNEISEKSEIFDDQFSVERPDGSNFTLKIRSTKLEDSAMYFCASSAQGAKYEQYFGPGTRLTVT.

The CDR3: CASSLDMSGAGVHNEQFF. The DNA for the CDR3 is TGTGCCAGCAGCTTAGATATGTCAGGAGCGGGAGTCCACAATGAGCAGTTCTTC. The chain is built from TRBV11-3 and TRBJ2-1; TRBD2 matches 8 bases. In germline, CDR1 is SGHNT, CDR2 YENEEA. The CDR3 has 18 residues. The ends lost 0 bases at V and 5 bases at J; junction bases unmatched: 12.

The rearrangement links TRBV12-3 or TRBV12-4 to TRBJ1-1; possibly TRBD1 for D (6 bases). This CDR3 comprises 11 residues. Trimming shortened V by 5 bases and J by 8 bases, and 9 bases separated the two germline ends. The CDR3 protein is CASSQDREAFF. The CDR3 DNA is TGTGCCAGCAGTCAAGACAGGGAAGCTTTCTTT.

This chain uses TRBV25-1 with TRBJ2-7; 7 positions match TRBD2. Per the germline V gene, CDR1 is MGHDK and CDR2 is SYGVNS. The CDR3 contains 15 residues. V gave up 6 bases and J gave up 4 bases; unmatched junction bases: 12. The CDR3 sequence is CASSPYGLDSYEQYF. The DNA for the CDR3 is TGTGCCAGCAGCCCCTACGGACTAGATTCTTACGAGCAGTACTTC.

The chain combines TRBV28 with TRBJ2-1; D is uncertain. Germline V gene data show CDR1 as MDHEN and CDR2 as SYDVKM. CDR3 length: 12 amino acids. V was trimmed by 6 bases and J by 9 bases, leaving 12 bases between them. CDR3 protein: CASRSTQREQFF. The DNA of the CDR3 is TGTGCCAGCAGGTCGACCCAGCGTGAGCAGTTCTTC.

The rearrangement joins TRBV3-1 (or the pseudogene TRBV3-2) to TRBJ2-7, with TRBD1 matching over 11 bases. Germline CDR1 reads LGHDT; CDR2 reads YNNKEL (reference sequence). This CDR3 contains 16 residues. The V segment lost 0 bases and the J segment 4 bases; nucleotides outside the gene matches: 5. Here the CDR3 reads CASSQDPDRGQYEQYF. CDR3 nucleotide sequence: TGTGCCAGCAGCCAAGATCCGGACAGGGGGCAATACGAGCAGTACTTC.

The V and J genes are TRBV10-1 and TRBJ1-2, with D maybe TRBD1 (5 bases). Germline V gene sequence: CDR1 WNHNN, CDR2 SYGVQD (reference sequence). This CDR3 has 10 amino acids. Trimming cost V 7 bases and J 7 bases, with 7 bases left between them. In DNA form, the CDR3 reads TGCGCCAGCACTAGGGGTGGCTACACCTTC. Its protein product is CASTRGGYTF.

This clone has only a few counts. The chain is built from TRBV3-1 (or the pseudogene TRBV3-2) and TRBJ1-3, with 9 nucleotides matching TRBD1. The V segment lost 1 base and the J segment 2 bases; nucleotides outside the gene matches: 0. The CDR3 runs 15 residues. Germline V gives CDR1 LGHDT, CDR2 YNNKEL (reference sequence). In nucleotides, the CDR3 is TGTGCCAGCAGCCAAGGGACAGGGGCTGGAAACACCATATATTTT. It is translated as CASSQGTGAGNTIYF.

The chain has TRBV27 and TRBJ1-1, with 7 bases that match TRBD1. The length of the CDR3 is 15 residues. Trimming removed 7 bases from V and 1 base from J; junction bases left unmatched: 9. CDR1 and CDR2 (germline): MNHEY, SMNVEV (reference sequence). As DNA, the CDR3 is TGTGCCAGCAAACTCTTAGGGGGCCGGAACACTGAAGCTTTCTTT. It is translated as CASKLLGGRNTEAFF.

This clone showed up just once. The chain is built from TRBV29-1 and TRBJ2-1; D call uncertain. CDR1 and CDR2 from the germline V gene are SQVTM and ANQGSEA. This CDR3 has 15 amino acids. Deletions cut 8 bases from V and 7 bases from J, with 24 bases between. CDR3 in amino acids: CSSSRLETPPNEQFF. For the CDR3, the DNA is TGCAGCTCCTCGAGGCTAGAAACCCCCCCAAATGAGCAGTTCTTC.

The J gene is TRBJ2-3, the V gene TRBV13, with 9 nucleotides matching TRBD2. This CDR3 region has 17 residues. J lost 5 bases, V lost 1 base, and 10 bases had no gene match. CDR1 PRHDT and CDR2 FYEKMQ come from the germline V gene (reference sequence). CDR3 loop: CASSLDLAGPEGDTQYF. The CDR3, as DNA: TGTGCCAGCAGCTTAGATCTAGCGGGACCCGAAGGAGATACGCAGTATTTT.

This sequence joins TRBV27 and TRBJ1-4, with 7 bases that match TRBD1. Losses at the gene ends were 4 bases for V and 8 bases for J; bases not matched to a gene: 7. This CDR3 comprises 14 residues. CDR1 and CDR2 from the germline V gene are MNHEY and SMNVEV (reference sequence). CDR3 bases: TGTGCCAGCAGTTCCGGACAGGCCCGGGAAAAACTGTTTTTT. This codes for CASSSGQAREKLFF.

This clone was seen a single time. The chain joins TRBV6-2 or TRBV6-3 to TRBJ2-4; perhaps TRBD2 as D (6 bases). Trimming left V 6 bases short and J 4 bases short, with 10 bases between. Germline CDR1 reads MNHEY; CDR2 reads SVGEGT. This CDR3 contains 13 residues. The CDR3 DNA reads TGTGCCAGCAGCGGGGACTCAAAAAACATTCAGTACTTC. Translation: CASSGDSKNIQYF.

The V call is TRBV19, the J call TRBJ2-1, with 10 positions matching TRBD2. V was pared by 2 bases and J by 0 bases, with 7 bases of the junction left unmatched. The CDR3 runs 18 residues. Germline loops: CDR1 LNHDA, CDR2 SQIVND (reference sequence). The CDR3: CASSIRLAGVISYNEQFF. The CDR3 bases are TGTGCCAGTAGTATACGCCTAGCGGGAGTCATCTCCTACAATGAGCAGTTCTTC.

The CDR3 DNA sequence: TGTGCCAGCAGCACCCACACAGGGTACGAGCAGTACTTC. Protein product: CASSTHTGYEQYF. The chain employs TRBV5-5 and TRBJ2-7, with TRBD1 as a possible D gene (6 bases). The germline V gene has CDR1 SGHKS and CDR2 YYEKEE (reference sequence). This CDR3 is built from 13 residues. Trimming took 4 bases from V and 4 from J, leaving 12 bases between them.

This clone was detected once. The rearrangement uses TRBV19 and TRBJ2-1; 8 nucleotides line up with TRBD2. The trim removed 0 bases at V and 5 bases at J, leaving 0 bases unmatched. The CDR3 spans 14 residues. Germline V gives CDR1 LNHDA, CDR2 SQIVND (reference sequence). The CDR3 DNA follows: TGTGCCAGTAGTATAGAACTAGCGGACAATGAGCAGTTCTTC. Protein sequence: CASSIELADNEQFF.

The chain employs TRBV27 and TRBJ2-3; possible D gene TRBD2, 5 bases. The CDR3 loop spans 14 amino acids. Germline CDR1 is MNHEY and CDR2 is SMNVEV (reference sequence). V was cut by 3 bases and J by 0 bases, with 7 bases left in between. CDR3 DNA sequence: TGTGCCAGCAGTTTCGGGGTTAGCACAGATACGCAGTATTTT. As protein: CASSFGVSTDTQYF.

The chain combines TRBV7-9 with TRBJ1-6; weak D call: TRBD1 (6 bases). Trimming took off 1 base at V and 7 bases at J, with 11 bases between the two ends. The CDR3 is 15 residues long. The germline V gene has CDR1 SEHNR and CDR2 FQNEAQ (reference sequence). The CDR3 here is CASSLGTGPNSPLHF. DNA for the CDR3: TGTGCCAGCAGCTTAGGAACAGGGCCCAATTCACCCCTCCACTTT.

The rearrangement joins TRBV7-2 to TRBJ2-1; D is possibly TRBD2 (5 bases). Deletions cut 6 bases from V and 3 bases from J, with 9 bases between. CDR1 SGHTA and CDR2 FQGNSA come from the germline V gene. The CDR3 loop spans 13 amino acids. The CDR3 DNA reads as TGTGCCAGCAGTTCGGGATTCTACAATGAGCAGTTCTTC. Protein product: CASSSGFYNEQFF.

J is TRBJ2-2 and V is TRBV9; D is perhaps TRBD1 (5 bases). The length of the CDR3 is 16 residues. CDR1 is SGDLS and CDR2 is YYNGEE in the germline V gene. Trimming left V 0 bases short and J 0 bases short, with 9 bases between. CDR3 in DNA: TGTGCCAGCAGCGTAGTTCCAGGGTCGAACACCGGGGAGCTGTTTTTT. It yields the protein CASSVVPGSNTGELFF.

This chain joins TRBV28 and TRBJ2-7; 7 bases map to TRBD1. This CDR3 spans 14 amino acids. Germline CDR1 reads MDHEN; CDR2 reads SYDVKM. V lost 6 bases, J lost 4 bases, and 9 bases stayed unmatched. As DNA, the CDR3 is TGTGCCAGCAGCGATCTGGACAGGACTTACGAGCAGTACTTC. Protein product: CASSDLDRTYEQYF.

This sequence joins TRBV9 and TRBJ2-1, with 10 bases that match TRBD2. The length of the CDR3 is 17 residues. Germline V gene sequence: CDR1 SGDLS, CDR2 YYNGEE. The V gene end was trimmed by 4 bases and the J gene end by 8 bases; junction bases not matched to a gene: 15. The CDR3 reads CASSLARASGSGDEQFF. The CDR3 DNA follows: TGTGCCAGCAGCTTAGCCCGGGCTAGCGGGAGTGGCGATGAGCAGTTCTTC.